This TCR beta chain was captured by sequencing in a study of cytomegalovirus exposure and HLA in healthy donors. About the study: A data release that came early held 80 million to 95 million unique TCRs from HLA-typed donors. Study findings and constraints: A later examination showed that TCR association rates differed by HLA locus, with DRB1 most and HLA-C fewest. It was reported that the classifier diagnosed cytomegalovirus status with high specificity and sensitivity in both the original and validation cohorts.

Unmatched junction bases numbered 10, after V lost 6 bases and J lost 8 bases. Germline V CDR1 and CDR2: MNHEY, SVGAGI. There are 14 residues in the CDR3. This clone was recorded a few times. The antigen is unknown. The PCR was carried out with 60 Vbeta primers and 13 Jbeta primers. Profiled with immunoSEQ multiplex PCR; TCRdb holds only in-frame clones, not every one. The table records over 110,000 clones, around 78% of them present only once. Sequenced sample: PBMCs. The rearrangement links TRBV6-5 to TRBJ2-1, with 7 nucleotides matching TRBD1. The clonotype comes from a woman aged 18-29 years in good health and CMV-seropositive. The CDR3 loop reads CASRIQGKGDEQFF. DNA of the CDR3: TGTGCCAGCAGAATACAGGGGAAAGGGGATGAGCAGTTCTTC.